These 14 T cell receptor beta chains came from one sample sequenced in a study of T cells in localized non-small cell lung cancer. The table came from immunoSEQ multiplex PCR; TCRdb's copy has only in-frame clones and leaves some out. The data hold tens of thousands of clones, with 85% to 95% observed a single time. The sample consisted of peripheral blood, taken before any cancer treatment. The receptors were gathered from a woman aged 40-69 years with stage I lung adenocarcinoma.

V gene TRBV10-3 combines with J gene TRBJ1-2; 7 bases map to TRBD1. Unmatched junction bases numbered 13, after V lost 4 bases and J lost 8 bases. The germline V gene encodes CDR1 ENHRY and CDR2 SYGVKD. CDR3 size: 15 residues. CDR3 region: CAISVPDRAAGGYTF. The CDR3, as DNA: TGTGCCATCAGTGTTCCAGACAGGGCGGCAGGGGGCTACACCTTC.

In nucleotides, the CDR3 is TGTGCCAGCAGTTACTCGGCAGGGGCCTACGAGCAGTACTTC. Its protein product is CASSYSAGAYEQYF. The J gene is TRBJ2-7, the V gene TRBV6-5, with TRBD1 as a possible D gene (6 bases). Trimming stripped 0 bases from V and 2 bases from J, with 8 bases between. CDR3 length: 14 amino acids. The germline CDR1 and CDR2 sequences are MNHEY and SVGAGI.

J is TRBJ2-1 and V is TRBV5-4, with a possible D match to TRBD2 (7 bases). V lost 0 bases and J 7 bases, leaving 14 bases between the germline ends. This CDR3 region has 15 residues. Germline V gene data show CDR1 as SGHNT and CDR2 as YYREEE (reference sequence). CDR3 in amino acids: CASSLALGGANEQFF. DNA of the CDR3: TGTGCCAGCAGCTTGGCCCTAGGGGGGGCTAATGAGCAGTTCTTC.

V usage is TRBV6-4 and J usage is TRBJ1-2; TRBD1 is a possible D gene (5 bases). Trimming removed 4 bases at V and 0 bases at J, with 9 bases between. The germline gives CDR1 MRHNA, CDR2 SNTAGT. This CDR3 has 14 residues. CDR3 coding DNA: TGTGCCAGCAGTGTTAAGACAGCTAACTATGGCTACACCTTC. Translation: CASSVKTANYGYTF.

Here the CDR3 DNA reads TGTGCCAGCAGCCCAGGGGGTGGAGGGCAGAATGAGCAGTTCTTC. It yields the protein CASSPGGGGQNEQFF. This chain uses TRBV11-3 with TRBJ2-1, with D perhaps TRBD1 (7 bases). CDR1 is SGHNT and CDR2 is YENEEA in the germline V gene. The V gene lost 5 bases and the J gene lost 7 bases, with 18 bases spanning the gap. This CDR3 spans 15 amino acids.

The chain employs TRBV25-1 and TRBJ2-3, with no clear D. CDR1 MGHDK and CDR2 SYGVNS come from the germline V gene. The CDR3 is made up of 11 amino acids. V was clipped by 5 bases and J by 2 bases, with 2 bases between them. The chain's CDR3 is CASSLTDTQYF. For the CDR3, the DNA is TGTGCCAGCAGTCTCACAGATACGCAGTATTTT.

The chain couples TRBV11-1 to TRBJ2-7; 7 bases agree with TRBD2. This CDR3 comprises 18 residues. Trimming removed 4 bases from V and 0 bases from J; junction bases left unmatched: 15. Per germline, CDR1 SGHAT and CDR2 FQDESV (reference sequence). CDR3 loop: CASSSGKSSGLFSYEQYF. DNA for the CDR3: TGTGCCAGCAGCTCCGGGAAGTCTAGCGGCCTTTTCTCCTACGAGCAGTACTTC. Together with reference TRBV11-1 and TRBJ2-7, the CDR3 gives the full variable domain: EAEVAQSPRYKITEKSQAVAFWCDPISGHATLYWYRQILGQGPELLVQFQDESVVDDSQLPKDRFSAERLKGVDSTLKIQPAELGDSAMYLCASSSGKSSGLFSYEQYFGPGTRLTVT.

The chain carries TRBV10-3 and TRBJ2-5, with TRBD1 matching 9 bases. The CDR3 is 16 residues long. CDR1 and CDR2 (germline): ENHRY, SYGVKD. V lost 0 bases, J lost 3 bases, and 5 bases stayed unmatched. This CDR3 is CAISESDRGKKETQYF. The CDR3 nucleotides read TGTGCCATCAGTGAGTCAGACAGGGGGAAGAAAGAGACCCAGTACTTC.

The J gene is TRBJ1-1, the V gene TRBV25-1; the D is unclear. Between the trimmed V and J ends, which lost 2 bases and 10 bases, there was a span of 11 bases. Germline-derived CDR1 and CDR2 are MGHDK and SYGVNS. This CDR3 has 12 residues. The CDR3 reads CASSEGLFAAFF. In DNA form, the CDR3 reads TGTGCCAGCAGTGAAGGCCTGTTTGCAGCTTTCTTT. The whole variable domain, filled in from reference TRBV25-1 and TRBJ1-1, reads EADIYQTPRYLVIGTGKKITLECSQTMGHDKMYWYQQDPGMELHLIHYSYGVNSTEKGDLSSESTVSRIRTEHFPLTLESARPSHTSQYLCASSEGLFAAFFGQGTRLTVV.

The chain recombines TRBV4-2 with TRBJ2-7, with D tentatively TRBD1 or TRBD2 (7 bases each). This CDR3 contains 15 residues. V gave up 3 bases and J gave up 1 base, with 13 bases separating them. The germline CDR1 and CDR2 sequences are LGHNA and YNFKEQ. Written as DNA, the CDR3 is TGTGCCAGCAGCCATTACCAGGGGGGGTCCTACGAGCAGTACTTC. Protein sequence: CASSHYQGGSYEQYF.

J is TRBJ2-3 and V is TRBV7-9, with 8 bases identical to TRBD1. The CDR3 is 12 residues long. After removal of 4 bases from V and 14 bases from J, the junction contained 8 bases not matched to a gene. Germline CDR1 and CDR2: SEHNR and FQNEAQ (reference sequence). CDR3 nucleotide sequence: TGTGCCAGCAGCTCGTCAGGGGGCGCTGGGTATTTT. Amino acids: CASSSSGGAGYF.

J is TRBJ2-3 and V is TRBV9; the D is unclear. Trimming pared 0 bases from V and 2 bases from J, leaving 7 bases between. CDR3 length equals 14 residues. Germline values: CDR1 SGDLS, CDR2 YYNGEE. The CDR3: CASSVGLFTDTQYF. As DNA, the CDR3 is TGTGCCAGCAGCGTAGGTCTGTTCACAGATACGCAGTATTTT.

J is TRBJ1-1 and V is TRBV12-5; D remains unclear. CDR3 length equals 16 residues. Trimming removed 0 bases at V and 2 bases at J, with 13 bases between. Germline V gives CDR1 LGHNT, CDR2 FRNRAP. The CDR3 here is CASGLVIEARNTEAFF. As DNA, the CDR3 is TGTGCTAGTGGTTTGGTTATAGAGGCGCGCAACACTGAAGCTTTCTTT. The whole variable domain, filled in from reference TRBV12-5 and TRBJ1-1, reads DARVTQTPRHKVTEMGQEVTMRCQPILGHNTVFWYRQTMMQGLELLAYFRNRAPLDDSGMPKDRFSAEMPDATLATLKIQPSEPRDSAVYFCASGLVIEARNTEAFFGQGTRLTVV.

The chain joins TRBV18 to TRBJ1-2, with TRBD1 as a possible D gene (5 bases). CDR1 and CDR2 from the germline V gene are KGHSH and LQKENI. CDR3 length: 14 amino acids. V lost 0 bases and J 3 bases, leaving 8 bases between the germline ends. CDR3 sequence reads: CASSPPGVDYGYTF. The CDR3 DNA is TGTGCCAGCTCACCACCGGGGGTTGACTATGGCTACACCTTC.